The 2 T cell receptor beta chains below were found in one sample sequenced in a study of blood T cells in healthy people across ages. Together with a sample-barcoded 5' primer, a J-beta primer mix was included in a second PCR lasting about 6 to 11 cycles. TCRdb re-analysed the 5' RACE reads in MiXCR, keeping a single row per CDR3 protein. This table has approximately 1.5 million distinct CDR3 sequences, about 32% appearing once. The sample taken for sequencing was blood. These receptors all stem from a woman in her thirties in good health.

This clonotype was recorded many times. V usage is TRBV12-3 or TRBV12-4 and J usage is TRBJ2-3; 13 bases fit TRBD2. The ends lost 4 bases at V and 4 bases at J; junction bases unmatched: 11. The CDR3 is made up of 18 amino acids. CDR3 protein: CASSSRLAGGRGADTQYF. In nucleotides, the CDR3 is TGTGCCAGCAGTTCAAGACTAGCGGGGGGCCGCGGTGCAGATACGCAGTATTTT.

This rearrangement joins TRBV28 to TRBJ2-1, with D unclear. This CDR3 contains 15 residues. Trimming cost V 3 bases and J 3 bases, with 12 bases left between them. The germline CDR1 and CDR2 sequences are MDHEN and SYDVKM. CDR3 nucleotides: TGTGCCAGCAGTTTTGGGCGGACCCTCTACAATGAGCAGTTCTTC. Its translation: CASSFGRTLYNEQFF.